Each of the 27 T cell receptor beta chains below was sequenced from the same sample in a study of blood T cell repertoires in COVID-19. Data came from immunoSEQ multiplex PCR; TCRdb stores just in-frame clones and leaves some out. The table lists about 95,000 clones, approximately 91% of them singletons, with about 5.5% in the top ten. The sequencing input was peripheral blood. The source is a man between 60 and 75 years old with COVID-19, enrolled during active disease.

The V gene is TRBV5-1, the J gene TRBJ1-6; TRBD1 is a possible D gene (5 bases). V gave up 3 bases and J gave up 10 bases, with 14 bases separating them. Germline-derived CDR1 and CDR2 are SGHRS and YFSETQ. The CDR3 extends over 14 amino acids. The CDR3 DNA is TGCGCCAGCAGCTGGGGAGGGGAGAGCTCACCCCTCCACTTT. Translating it yields CASSWGGESSPLHF.

This chain uses TRBV30 with TRBJ2-7; D is possibly TRBD2 (6 bases). CDR1 and CDR2 from the germline V gene are GTSNPN and SVGIG (reference sequence). This CDR3 region has 14 residues. The V and J ends lost 2 bases and 0 bases respectively, with 11 bases between them. The CDR3 spells CAWSTGGASYEQYF. The CDR3 DNA sequence: TGTGCCTGGAGTACAGGCGGGGCCTCCTACGAGCAGTACTTC.

The rearrangement uses TRBV10-3 and TRBJ2-1; 11 bases are shared with TRBD2. Germline loops: CDR1 ENHRY, CDR2 SYGVKD. V was clipped by 2 bases and J by 6 bases; unmatched bases: 9. The CDR3 is 17 amino acids. CDR3 region: CAISEPPGSGRANEQFF. The CDR3 coding sequence is TGTGCCATCAGTGAGCCCCCCGGTAGCGGGAGGGCCAATGAGCAGTTCTTC.

This clone was observed a single time. This chain links TRBV30 with TRBJ1-1; tentatively, D is TRBD1 (5 bases). V was shortened by 2 bases and J by 2 bases, with 18 bases between the two germline ends. The CDR3 loop spans 16 amino acids. The germline V gene has CDR1 GTSNPN and CDR2 SVGIG (reference sequence). For the CDR3, the DNA is TGTGCCTGGAGTCTACCTCAGGGTGGGATTAACACTGAAGCTTTCTTT. It codes for CAWSLPQGGINTEAFF.

V is TRBV30 and J is TRBJ1-1; D not resolved. V was pared by 3 bases and J by 2 bases, with 13 bases between. The germline V gene has CDR1 GTSNPN and CDR2 SVGIG (reference sequence). The CDR3 spans 14 residues. The CDR3 sequence is CAWREVGLNTEAFF. As DNA, the CDR3 is TGTGCCTGGAGGGAGGTTGGGTTAAACACTGAAGCTTTCTTT.

The chain employs TRBV12-5 and TRBJ1-5; the match to TRBD1 covers 7 bases. This CDR3 comprises 16 residues. V dropped 0 bases and J dropped 6; count of bases not matched to a gene: 8. CDR1 is LGHNT, CDR2 FRNRAP, per germline. As DNA, the CDR3 is TGTGCTAGTGGTTTGGTCGTGACAGGGTCCCCTCAGCCCCAGCATTTT. This gives the protein CASGLVVTGSPQPQHF.

V usage is TRBV11-3 and J usage is TRBJ2-2; D uncertain. The CDR3 has 14 residues. Between the trimmed V and J ends, which lost 5 bases and 0 bases, there was a span of 7 bases. Germline CDR1 is SGHNT and CDR2 is YENEEA. The CDR3 nucleotides read TGTGCCAGCAGCCACTCCCCGAACACCGGGGAGCTGTTTTTT. Residues: CASSHSPNTGELFF.

The V and J genes are TRBV10-3 and TRBJ1-4, with a possible D match to TRBD1 (6 bases). CDR3 size: 16 residues. Germline V CDR1 and CDR2: ENHRY, SYGVKD. The V and J ends lost 2 bases and 7 bases respectively, with 17 bases between them. CDR3 sequence: CAISELWDKSGEKLFF. The CDR3 nucleotides read TGTGCCATCAGTGAGCTGTGGGACAAATCGGGTGAAAAACTGTTTTTT.

This clone was counted once. This rearrangement joins TRBV30 to TRBJ1-5; the D gene is possibly TRBD1 (6 bases). With 5 bases removed from V and 3 bases from J, the gap between germline ends came to 11 bases. CDR1 and CDR2 (germline): GTSNPN, SVGIG (reference sequence). This CDR3 has 13 residues. CDR3 sequence: CAWSTGPNQPQHF. The DNA of the CDR3 is TGTGCCTGGTCCACAGGGCCCAATCAGCCCCAGCATTTT. Combining the CDR3 with reference TRBV30 and TRBJ1-5 gives the whole variable domain SQTIHQWPATLVQPVGSPLSLECTVEGTSNPNLYWYRQAAGRGLQLLFYSVGIGQISSEVPQNLSASRPQDRQFILSSKKLLLSDSGFYLCAWSTGPNQPQHFGDGTRLSIL.

The chain joins TRBV10-3 to TRBJ2-7; 8 bases are shared with TRBD2. V was pared by 5 bases and J by 4 bases, with 4 bases of the junction left unmatched. Germline V CDR1 and CDR2: ENHRY, SYGVKD. This CDR3 is built from 13 residues. The CDR3 here is CAISPTSAYEQYF. Written as DNA, the CDR3 is TGTGCCATCAGTCCGACTAGCGCTTACGAGCAGTACTTC.

This rearrangement joins TRBV13 to TRBJ1-3, with 7 bases lining up with TRBD1. The CDR3 has 16 residues. Germline-derived CDR1 and CDR2 are PRHDT and FYEKMQ (reference sequence). J was trimmed by 3 bases and V by 0 bases; bases with no gene match: 5. The DNA of the CDR3 is TGTGCCAGCAGCTTAGGGGGGGGACAGAGTGGAAACACCATATATTTT. Its translation: CASSLGGGQSGNTIYF.

V and J are TRBV6-1 and TRBJ1-2, with D maybe TRBD1 (5 bases). CDR3 length: 15 amino acids. Between the trimmed V and J ends, which lost 1 base and 5 bases, there was a span of 14 bases. Germline loops: CDR1 MNHNS, CDR2 SASEGT. CDR3 in amino acids: CASSEGAAGRYGYTF. The CDR3 DNA is TGTGCCAGCAGTGAAGGAGCGGCAGGGAGGTATGGCTACACCTTC.

The rearrangement links TRBV30 to TRBJ1-5, with a possible D match to TRBD1 (5 bases). The CDR3 runs 14 residues. The germline V and J ends were trimmed by 2 bases and 11 bases, with 19 bases remaining between them. CDR1 is GTSNPN and CDR2 is SVGIG in the germline V gene (reference sequence). Here the CDR3 reads CAWSPTAGERAQHF. The CDR3 DNA reads as TGTGCCTGGAGTCCGACAGCGGGTGAGAGGGCCCAGCATTTT.

This chain links TRBV5-1 with TRBJ2-7, with D tentatively TRBD2 (6 bases). The CDR3 length is 14 residues. Germline CDR1 and CDR2: SGHRS and YFSETQ. The V end lost 5 bases, the J end lost 6 bases, and 18 bases lay between the germline ends. The chain's CDR3 is CASRAFGGSPEQYF. In DNA form, the CDR3 reads TGCGCCAGCAGGGCATTCGGGGGAAGCCCCGAGCAGTACTTC.

The V call is TRBV6-2 or TRBV6-3, the J call TRBJ2-2, with 9 bases fitting TRBD2. V gave up 5 bases and J gave up 2 bases; unmatched junction bases: 6. The length of the CDR3 is 16 residues. From germline, CDR1 is MNHEY and CDR2 SVGEGT. CDR3 sequence: CASSPWTSANTGELFF. CDR3 bases: TGTGCCAGCAGTCCATGGACTAGCGCTAACACCGGGGAGCTGTTTTTT.

Only one count was recorded for this clone. This chain joins TRBV29-1 and TRBJ2-1; D ambiguous. The germline gives CDR1 SQVTM, CDR2 ANQGSEA. Trimming took 7 bases from V and 5 from J, leaving 9 bases between them. The CDR3 has 11 amino acids. This CDR3 reads CSGAPNNEQFF. CDR3 DNA sequence: TGCAGCGGGGCCCCCAACAATGAGCAGTTCTTC.

The V gene is TRBV5-1, the J gene TRBJ1-1; D not certain. The germline V gene encodes CDR1 SGHRS and CDR2 YFSETQ. This CDR3 region has 13 residues. V lost 1 base and J 11 bases, leaving 15 bases between the germline ends. CDR3 in DNA: TGCGCCAGCAGCTTGCGGGGAGGGTTTGAGGCTTTCTTT. Translation gives CASSLRGGFEAFF.

J is TRBJ2-2 and V is TRBV14, with 7 nucleotides matching TRBD1. The CDR3 is 15 residues long. Germline CDR1 is SGHDN and CDR2 is FVKESK. Trimming removed 1 base from V and 5 bases from J; junction bases left unmatched: 4. In nucleotides, the CDR3 is TGTGCCAGCAGCCAAGGACAGGGTTGGACCGGGGAGCTGTTTTTT. This translates into CASSQGQGWTGELFF.

Written as DNA, the CDR3 is TGTGCCAGCAGCGTAGTACTGACAGAGGATCAGCCCCAGCATTTT. Protein product: CASSVVLTEDQPQHF. V is TRBV9 and J is TRBJ1-5, with D possibly TRBD1 on 5 matching bases. The V gene lost 0 bases and the J gene lost 5 bases, with 12 bases spanning the gap. Germline loops: CDR1 SGDLS, CDR2 YYNGEE. The CDR3 runs 15 residues.

This clone was picked up a small number of times. The chain is built from TRBV7-2 and TRBJ1-2, with D perhaps matching TRBD1 (6 bases). Trimming pared 1 base from V and 0 bases from J, leaving 6 bases between. Germline CDR1 reads SGHTA; CDR2 reads FQGNSA. The CDR3 has 14 residues. The CDR3 bases are TGTGCCAGCAGCTTAGGACAGGCTAACTATGGCTACACCTTC. This gives the protein CASSLGQANYGYTF.

The chain uses TRBV27 and TRBJ1-1; TRBD1 agrees at 7 bases. With V trimmed by 5 bases and J by 0 bases, 6 bases remained unmatched. The germline CDR1 and CDR2 sequences are MNHEY and SMNVEV (reference sequence). This CDR3 contains 15 residues. The CDR3 bases are TGTGCCAGCAGTCCCCACAGGGGTATGAACACTGAAGCTTTCTTT. Encoded protein: CASSPHRGMNTEAFF.

This clone was recorded once. The gene calls are TRBV30 and TRBJ2-7; D is undetermined. Deletions cut 0 bases from V and 3 bases from J, with 6 bases between. Looked up from germline, CDR1 is GTSNPN and CDR2 is SVGIG (reference sequence). The CDR3 runs 12 residues. CDR3 residues: CAWSVNSYEQYF. The CDR3 nucleotides read TGTGCCTGGAGTGTTAACAGCTACGAGCAGTACTTC.

The chain has TRBV2 and TRBJ2-7; 9 nucleotides line up with TRBD1. This CDR3 spans 17 amino acids. Trimming took 1 base from V and 4 from J; bases not matched to a gene: 11. CDR1 is SNHLY and CDR2 is FYNNEI in the germline V gene. CDR3 sequence reads: CASSEERTGGAGYEQYF. For the CDR3, the DNA is TGTGCCAGCAGTGAAGAACGCACAGGGGGCGCAGGATACGAGCAGTACTTC.

This chain connects TRBV3-1 (or the pseudogene TRBV3-2) to TRBJ2-7, with 8 positions matching TRBD1. This CDR3 spans 14 amino acids. CDR1 is LGHDT, CDR2 YNNKEL, per germline (reference sequence). Unmatched junction bases numbered 7, after V lost 4 bases and J lost 5 bases. CDR3 DNA: TGTGCCAGCAGCCCCAGACAGGGGAAGGACGAGCAGTACTTC. It is translated as CASSPRQGKDEQYF.

CDR3 sequence (DNA): TGTGCCAGCAGTTTCGGACAGGTCGGTTATGGCTACACCTTC. It specifies CASSFGQVGYGYTF. V is TRBV6-5 and J is TRBJ1-2; 7 nucleotides match TRBD1. CDR1 and CDR2 (germline): MNHEY, SVGAGI. The CDR3 extends over 14 amino acids. J gave up 5 bases and V 4 bases, and 7 bases lay outside the gene matches.

The chain combines TRBV9 with TRBJ1-2, with 10 positions matching TRBD1. The germline CDR1 and CDR2 sequences are SGDLS and YYNGEE. With 4 bases clipped from V and 4 bases from J, the junction kept 13 bases outside the gene matches. This CDR3 comprises 17 residues. In DNA, the CDR3 is TGTGCCAGCAGCCACGGGACAGGGGATGAGGTTTCCTATGGCTACACCTTC. Its translation: CASSHGTGDEVSYGYTF.

The chain combines TRBV15 with TRBJ2-7, with a possible D match to TRBD1 (6 bases). Germline V CDR1 and CDR2: LNHNV, YYDKDF (reference sequence). The CDR3 length is 17 residues. With 0 bases removed from V and 1 base from J, the gap between germline ends came to 16 bases. CDR3 sequence: CATSRDRGAGESYEQYF. The DNA for the CDR3 is TGTGCCACCAGCAGAGATCGAGGGGCAGGGGAATCCTACGAGCAGTACTTC.